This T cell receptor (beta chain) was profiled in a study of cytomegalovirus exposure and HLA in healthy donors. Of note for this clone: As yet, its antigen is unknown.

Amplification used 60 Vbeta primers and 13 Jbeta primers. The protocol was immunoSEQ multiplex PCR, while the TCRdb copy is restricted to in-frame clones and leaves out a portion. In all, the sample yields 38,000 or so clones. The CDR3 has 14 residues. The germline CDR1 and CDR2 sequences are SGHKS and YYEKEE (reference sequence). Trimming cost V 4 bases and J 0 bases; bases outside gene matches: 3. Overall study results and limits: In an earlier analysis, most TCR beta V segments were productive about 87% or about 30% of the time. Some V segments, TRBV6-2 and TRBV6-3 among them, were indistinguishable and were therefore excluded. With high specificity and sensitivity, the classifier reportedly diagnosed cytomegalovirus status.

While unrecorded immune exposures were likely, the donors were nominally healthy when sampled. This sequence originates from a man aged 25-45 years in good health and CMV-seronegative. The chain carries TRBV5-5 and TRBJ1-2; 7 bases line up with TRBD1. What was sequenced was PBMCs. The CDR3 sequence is CASSGTVANYGYTF. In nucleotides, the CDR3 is TGTGCCAGCAGCGGGACAGTTGCTAACTATGGCTACACCTTC.